Sequencing of this TCR beta chain was carried out in a study of cytomegalovirus exposure and HLA in healthy donors. The CDR3 is 15 amino acids. The ends were cut back, 5 bases at V and 3 bases at J, with 16 bases in the middle. CDR1 and CDR2 from the germline V gene are SEHNR and FQNEAQ (reference sequence). The PCR ran on 60 Vbeta and 13 Jbeta primers. The assay was immunoSEQ multiplex PCR, and TCRdb's table has in-frame clones only and misses some. The sample contains 140,000 to 150,000 clones, about 70% of which appear only once. The material sequenced was PBMCs. This chain connects TRBV7-9 to TRBJ1-1; TRBD1 is a possible D gene (6 bases). This clonotype was obtained from an older woman in good health and CMV-seropositive. The CDR3 is CASSAPSQGYTEAFF. CDR3 bases: TGTGCCAGCAGCGCTCCGAGTCAGGGGTACACTGAAGCTTTCTTT.